A single sample is the source of the 4 T cell receptor beta chains below, sequenced in a study of blood T cell repertoires in COVID-19 (dated by TCRdb to about 2020). The receptor library was made with the immunoSEQ multiplex PCR assay. Imported from immuneACCESS, the table was reduced by TCRdb to in-frame sequences with V and J called. These copies leave out some clones; in studies compared against another copy, an unresolved V gene accounts for under half, and the cause of the remainder is not known. A total of tens of thousands of clones appear in this sample, roughly nine tenths of them only once. The top ten constitute roughly 10% of the sample. The sequenced sample was peripheral blood. These receptors originate from a man of 80 years or more with active or convalescent COVID-19.

This chain uses TRBV7-9 with TRBJ1-5; TRBD1 aligns across 9 bases. The CDR3 contains 15 residues. From germline, CDR1 is SEHNR and CDR2 FQNEAQ (reference sequence). Trimming cost V 1 base and J 5 bases; bases outside gene matches: 3. DNA of the CDR3: TGTGCCAGCAGCTTAGGGACAGGGGAGTATCAGCCCCAGCATTTT. This codes for CASSLGTGEYQPQHF. Together with reference TRBV7-9 and TRBJ1-5, the CDR3 gives the full variable domain: DTGVSQNPRHKITKRGQNVTFRCDPISEHNRLYWYRQTLGQGPEFLTYFQNEAQLEKSRLLSDRFSAERPKGSFSTLEIQRTEQGDSAMYLCASSLGTGEYQPQHFGDGTRLSIL.

This clone was detected only once. The V call is TRBV19, the J call TRBJ1-6; possibly TRBD1 for D (6 bases). CDR1 LNHDA and CDR2 SQIVND come from the germline V gene (reference sequence). The CDR3 loop spans 15 amino acids. V lost 1 base and J lost 13, with 17 bases in between. This chain's CDR3 is CASSIGPGDGLPLHF. The CDR3 DNA sequence: TGTGCCAGTAGTATAGGCCCAGGGGACGGTTTGCCCCTCCACTTT.

The chain couples TRBV28 to TRBJ1-5, with 9 bases aligning to TRBD1. The germline V gene encodes CDR1 MDHEN and CDR2 SYDVKM. CDR3 size: 14 residues. Germline trimming cut 6 bases from V and 3 bases from J; bases unmatched to any gene: 3. The CDR3 spells CASRGQGNNQPQHF. The CDR3 DNA reads as TGTGCCAGCAGGGGACAGGGAAACAATCAGCCCCAGCATTTT.

This rearrangement joins TRBV7-2 to TRBJ1-2; no firm D call. Germline lookup yields CDR1 SGHTA and CDR2 FQGNSA. CDR3 length: 12 residues. Trimming cost V 8 bases and J 8 bases, with 15 bases left between them. The CDR3 here is CASSLGGGGYTF. In DNA form, the CDR3 reads TGTGCCAGCTCCCTAGGTGGAGGGGGCTACACCTTC.